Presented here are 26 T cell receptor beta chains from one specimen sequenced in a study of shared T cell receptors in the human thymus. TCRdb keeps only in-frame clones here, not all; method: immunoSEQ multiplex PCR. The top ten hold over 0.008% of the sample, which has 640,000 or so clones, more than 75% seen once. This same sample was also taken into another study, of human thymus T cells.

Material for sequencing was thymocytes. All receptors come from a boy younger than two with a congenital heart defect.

The CDR3: CASSRQGRTEAFF. The DNA of the CDR3 is TGTGCCAGCAGCAGACAGGGAAGAACTGAAGCTTTCTTT. The chain links TRBV28 to TRBJ1-1, with 7 nucleotides matching TRBD1. Losses at the gene ends were 6 bases for V and 5 bases for J; bases not matched to a gene: 6. CDR1 and CDR2 (germline): MDHEN, SYDVKM. The CDR3 is 13 residues long.

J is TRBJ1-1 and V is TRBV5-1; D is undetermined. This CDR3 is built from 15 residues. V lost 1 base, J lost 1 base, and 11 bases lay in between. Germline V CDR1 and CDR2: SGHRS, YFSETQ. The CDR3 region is CASSLLGPGNTEAFF. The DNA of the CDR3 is TGCGCCAGCAGCTTGTTGGGCCCAGGGAACACTGAAGCTTTCTTT.

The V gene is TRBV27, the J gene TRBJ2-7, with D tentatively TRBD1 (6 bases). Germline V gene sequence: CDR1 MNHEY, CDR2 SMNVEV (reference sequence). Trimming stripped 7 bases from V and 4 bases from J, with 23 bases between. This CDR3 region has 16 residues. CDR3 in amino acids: CASIGRGPHEPYEQYF. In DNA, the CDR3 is TGTGCCAGCATAGGCAGGGGCCCTCACGAGCCTTACGAGCAGTACTTC.

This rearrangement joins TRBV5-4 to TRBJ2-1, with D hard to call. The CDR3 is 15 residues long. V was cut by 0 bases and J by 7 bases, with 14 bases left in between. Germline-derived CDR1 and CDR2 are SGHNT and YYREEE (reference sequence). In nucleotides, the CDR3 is TGTGCCAGCAGCTTGGCCTTCCAGCCGGGTAATGAGCAGTTCTTC. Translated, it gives CASSLAFQPGNEQFF.

The CDR3 protein is CASISKLEEGCAEAFF. CDR3 nucleotides: TGTGCCAGCATCTCCAAGTTAGAGGAGGGTTGTGCTGAAGCTTTCTTT. The chain combines TRBV28 with TRBJ1-1; no firm D call. Germline V gene lookup returns CDR1 MDHEN and CDR2 SYDVKM. The V end was cut by 7 bases, the J end by 6 bases, with 24 bases between. The length of the CDR3 is 16 residues.

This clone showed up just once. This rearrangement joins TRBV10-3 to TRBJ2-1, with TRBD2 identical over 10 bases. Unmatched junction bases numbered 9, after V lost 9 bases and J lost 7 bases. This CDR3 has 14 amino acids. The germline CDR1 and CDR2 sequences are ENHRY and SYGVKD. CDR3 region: CAIRGLALWNEQFF. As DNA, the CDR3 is TGTGCCATACGGGGACTAGCGTTGTGGAATGAGCAGTTCTTC.

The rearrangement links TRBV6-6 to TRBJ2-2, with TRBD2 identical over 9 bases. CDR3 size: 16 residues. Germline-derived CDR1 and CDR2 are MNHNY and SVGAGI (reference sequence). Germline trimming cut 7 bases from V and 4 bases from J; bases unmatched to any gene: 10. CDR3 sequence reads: CASNSGLAGVTGELFF. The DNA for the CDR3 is TGTGCCAGCAATTCGGGACTAGCTGGAGTCACCGGGGAGCTGTTTTTT.

The CDR3, as DNA: TGCGCCAGCAGCAGTCGGGCCTTCGGGACAGGGAGGTTCTCCTATAATTCACCCCTCCACTTT. It translates to CASSSRAFGTGRFSYNSPLHF. This chain links TRBV5-1 with TRBJ1-6; 9 bases fit TRBD1. CDR1 and CDR2 (germline): SGHRS, YFSETQ. The V and J ends lost 4 bases and 0 bases, in that order; junction bases with no gene match: 17. CDR3 size: 21 residues.

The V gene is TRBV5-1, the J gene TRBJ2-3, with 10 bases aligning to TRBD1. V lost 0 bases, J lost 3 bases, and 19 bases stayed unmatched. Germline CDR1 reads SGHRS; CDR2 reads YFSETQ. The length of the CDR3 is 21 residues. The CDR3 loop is CASSLAPSRTGQGLWTDTQYF. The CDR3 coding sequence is TGCGCCAGCAGCTTGGCCCCTTCGCGCACGGGACAGGGGTTGTGGACAGATACGCAGTATTTT.

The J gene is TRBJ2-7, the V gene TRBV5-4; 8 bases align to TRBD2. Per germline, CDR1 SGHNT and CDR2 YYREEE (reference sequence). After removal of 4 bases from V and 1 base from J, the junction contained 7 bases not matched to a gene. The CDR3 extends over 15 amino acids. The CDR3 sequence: CASSLKRERSYEQYF. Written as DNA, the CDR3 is TGTGCCAGCAGCCTAAAGCGGGAGAGGTCCTACGAGCAGTACTTC. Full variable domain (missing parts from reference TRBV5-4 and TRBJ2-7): ETGVTQSPTHLIKTRGQQVTLRCSSQSGHNTVSWYQQALGQGPQFIFQYYREEENGRGNFPPRFSGLQFPNYSSELNVNALELDDSALYLCASSLKRERSYEQYFGPGTRLTVT.

CDR3 loop: CASSLEYSGGQRQETQYF. The CDR3 region has the DNA TGTGCCAGCAGCTTAGAATATTCGGGAGGACAGCGCCAAGAGACCCAGTACTTC. The V and J genes are TRBV7-6 and TRBJ2-5, with D possibly matching TRBD2 (7 bases). The CDR3 is 18 amino acids. Germline CDR1 and CDR2: SGHVS and FNYEAQ. V dropped 1 base and J dropped 1 base, with 19 bases sitting between them.

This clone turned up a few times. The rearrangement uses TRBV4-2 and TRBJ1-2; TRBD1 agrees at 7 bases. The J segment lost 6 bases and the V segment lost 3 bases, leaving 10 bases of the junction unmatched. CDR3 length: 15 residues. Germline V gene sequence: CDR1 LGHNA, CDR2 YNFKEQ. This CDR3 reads CASSHPGQPIDGYTF. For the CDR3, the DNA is TGTGCCAGCAGCCACCCGGGACAGCCTATCGATGGCTACACCTTC.

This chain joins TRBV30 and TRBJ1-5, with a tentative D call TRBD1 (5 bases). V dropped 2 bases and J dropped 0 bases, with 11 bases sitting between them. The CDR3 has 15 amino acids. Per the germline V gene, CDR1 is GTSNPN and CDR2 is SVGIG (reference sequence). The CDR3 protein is CAWSLPGYSNQPQHF. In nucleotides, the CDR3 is TGTGCCTGGAGTCTCCCAGGGTATAGCAATCAGCCCCAGCATTTT.

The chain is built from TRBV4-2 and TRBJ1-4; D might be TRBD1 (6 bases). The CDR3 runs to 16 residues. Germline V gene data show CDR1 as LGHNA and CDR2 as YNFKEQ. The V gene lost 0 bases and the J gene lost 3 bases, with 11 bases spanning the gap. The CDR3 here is CASSQDRQDANEKLFF. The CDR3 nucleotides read TGTGCCAGCAGCCAAGACCGACAGGATGCTAATGAAAAACTGTTTTTT.

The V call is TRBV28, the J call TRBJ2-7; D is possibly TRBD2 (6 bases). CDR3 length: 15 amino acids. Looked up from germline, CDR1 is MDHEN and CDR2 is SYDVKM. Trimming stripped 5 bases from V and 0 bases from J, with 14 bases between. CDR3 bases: TGTGCCAGCAGTAAGGGACTTGTGAGCTCCTACGAGCAGTACTTC. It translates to CASSKGLVSSYEQYF.

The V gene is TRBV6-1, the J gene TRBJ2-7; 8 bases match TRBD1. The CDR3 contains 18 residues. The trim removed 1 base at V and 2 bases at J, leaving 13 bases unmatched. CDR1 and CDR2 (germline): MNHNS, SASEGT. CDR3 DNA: TGTGCCAGCAGTGAAGTACGGAATGGGACAGGCCGAACCTACGAGCAGTACTTC. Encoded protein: CASSEVRNGTGRTYEQYF.

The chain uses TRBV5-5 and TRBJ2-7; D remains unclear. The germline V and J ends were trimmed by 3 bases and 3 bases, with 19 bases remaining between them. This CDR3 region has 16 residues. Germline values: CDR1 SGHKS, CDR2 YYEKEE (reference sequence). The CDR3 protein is CASSSPPLPLGYEQYF. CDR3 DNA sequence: TGTGCCAGCAGCTCCCCCCCGTTGCCGCTAGGCTACGAGCAGTACTTC.

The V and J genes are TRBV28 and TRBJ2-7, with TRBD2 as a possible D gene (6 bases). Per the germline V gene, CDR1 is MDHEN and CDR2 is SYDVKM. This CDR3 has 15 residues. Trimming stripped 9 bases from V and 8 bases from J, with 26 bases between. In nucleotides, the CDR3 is TGTGCCAGTCACCCGCGGGGCCATCTCACTGGGCAGCAGTACTTC. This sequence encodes CASHPRGHLTGQQYF.

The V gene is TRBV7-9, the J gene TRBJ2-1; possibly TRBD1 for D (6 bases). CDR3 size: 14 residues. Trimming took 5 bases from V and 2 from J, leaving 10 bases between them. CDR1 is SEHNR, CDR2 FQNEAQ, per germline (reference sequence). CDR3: CASSPGQPYNEQFF. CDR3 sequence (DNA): TGTGCCAGCAGCCCCGGACAGCCCTACAATGAGCAGTTCTTC.

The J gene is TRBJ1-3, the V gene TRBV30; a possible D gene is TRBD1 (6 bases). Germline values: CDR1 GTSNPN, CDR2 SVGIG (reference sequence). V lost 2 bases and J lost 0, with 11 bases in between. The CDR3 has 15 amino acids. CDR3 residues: CAWSRTESSGNTIYF. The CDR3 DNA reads TGTGCCTGGAGTCGGACAGAGAGCTCTGGAAACACCATATATTTT. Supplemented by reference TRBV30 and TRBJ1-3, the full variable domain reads SQTIHQWPATLVQPVGSPLSLECTVEGTSNPNLYWYRQAAGRGLQLLFYSVGIGQISSEVPQNLSASRPQDRQFILSSKKLLLSDSGFYLCAWSRTESSGNTIYFGEGSWLTVV.

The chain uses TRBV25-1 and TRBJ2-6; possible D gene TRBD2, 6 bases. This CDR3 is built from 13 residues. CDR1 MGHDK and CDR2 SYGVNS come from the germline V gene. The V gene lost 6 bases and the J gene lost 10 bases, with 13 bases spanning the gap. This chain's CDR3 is CASSEEGQNVLTF. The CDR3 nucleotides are TGTGCCAGCAGCGAGGAGGGCCAAAACGTCCTGACTTTC.

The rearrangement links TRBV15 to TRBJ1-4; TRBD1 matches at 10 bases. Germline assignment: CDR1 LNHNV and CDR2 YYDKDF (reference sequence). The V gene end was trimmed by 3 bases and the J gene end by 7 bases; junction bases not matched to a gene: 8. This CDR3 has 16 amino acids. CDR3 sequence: CATSRAPGQGFEKLFF. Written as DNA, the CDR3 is TGTGCCACCAGCAGGGCGCCGGGACAGGGGTTTGAAAAACTGTTTTTT.

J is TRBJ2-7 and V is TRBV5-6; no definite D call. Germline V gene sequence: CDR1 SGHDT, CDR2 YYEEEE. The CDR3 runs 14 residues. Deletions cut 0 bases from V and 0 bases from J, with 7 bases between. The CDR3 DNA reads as TGTGCCAGCAGCTTGGGCGACACCTCCTACGAGCAGTACTTC. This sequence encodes CASSLGDTSYEQYF.

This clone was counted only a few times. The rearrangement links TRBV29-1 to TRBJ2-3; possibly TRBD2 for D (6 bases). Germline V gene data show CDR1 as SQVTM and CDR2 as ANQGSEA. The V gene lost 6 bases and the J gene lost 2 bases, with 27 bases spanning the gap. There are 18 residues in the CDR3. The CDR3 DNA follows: TGCAGCGTCCCCACTCGGAGGCGCCGGGACTCATCCACAGATACGCAGTATTTT. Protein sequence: CSVPTRRRRDSSTDTQYF.

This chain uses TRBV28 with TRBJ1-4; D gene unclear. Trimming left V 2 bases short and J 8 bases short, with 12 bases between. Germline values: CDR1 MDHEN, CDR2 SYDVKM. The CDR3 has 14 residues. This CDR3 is CASSLAQREEKLFF. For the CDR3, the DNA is TGTGCCAGCAGTTTAGCGCAACGCGAGGAAAAACTGTTTTTT.

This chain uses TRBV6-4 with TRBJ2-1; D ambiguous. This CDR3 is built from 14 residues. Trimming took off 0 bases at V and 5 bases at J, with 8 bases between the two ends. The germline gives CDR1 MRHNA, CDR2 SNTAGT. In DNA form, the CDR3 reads TGTGCCAGCAGTGACTCAGTAGCTGACAATGAGCAGTTCTTC. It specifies CASSDSVADNEQFF.